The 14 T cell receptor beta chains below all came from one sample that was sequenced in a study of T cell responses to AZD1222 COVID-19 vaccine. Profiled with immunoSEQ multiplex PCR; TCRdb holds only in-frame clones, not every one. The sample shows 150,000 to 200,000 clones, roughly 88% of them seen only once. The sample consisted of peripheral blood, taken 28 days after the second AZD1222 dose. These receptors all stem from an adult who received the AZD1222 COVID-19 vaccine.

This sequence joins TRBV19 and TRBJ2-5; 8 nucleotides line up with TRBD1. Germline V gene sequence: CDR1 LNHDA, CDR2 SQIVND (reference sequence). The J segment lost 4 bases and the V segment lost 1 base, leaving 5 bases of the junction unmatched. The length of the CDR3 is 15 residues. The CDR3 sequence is CASSIGTGRGETQYF. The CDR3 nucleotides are TGTGCCAGTAGTATAGGGACAGGGCGAGGAGAGACCCAGTACTTC. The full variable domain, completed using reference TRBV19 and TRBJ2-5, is DGGITQSPKYLFRKEGQNVTLSCEQNLNHDAMYWYRQDPGQGLRLIYYSQIVNDFQKGDIAEGYSVSREKKESFPLTVTSAQKNPTAFYLCASSIGTGRGETQYFGPGTRLLVL.

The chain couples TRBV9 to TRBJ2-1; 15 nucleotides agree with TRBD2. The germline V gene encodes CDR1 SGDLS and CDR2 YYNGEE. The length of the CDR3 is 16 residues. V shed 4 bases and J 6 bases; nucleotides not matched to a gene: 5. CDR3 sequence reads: CASSSRTSGRANEQFF. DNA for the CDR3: TGTGCCAGCAGCTCGAGGACTAGCGGGAGGGCCAATGAGCAGTTCTTC.

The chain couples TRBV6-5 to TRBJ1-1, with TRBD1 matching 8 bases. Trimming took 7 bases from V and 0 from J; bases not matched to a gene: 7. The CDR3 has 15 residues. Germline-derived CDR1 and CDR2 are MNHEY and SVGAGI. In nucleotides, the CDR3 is TGTGCCAGCACCAGAACAGGGGGAATGAACACTGAAGCTTTCTTT. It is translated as CASTRTGGMNTEAFF.

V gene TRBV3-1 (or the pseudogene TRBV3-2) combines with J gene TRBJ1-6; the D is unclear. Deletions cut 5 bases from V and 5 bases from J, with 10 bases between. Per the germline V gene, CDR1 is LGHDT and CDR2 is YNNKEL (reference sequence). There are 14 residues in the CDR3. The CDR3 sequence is CASSLHTDNSPLHF. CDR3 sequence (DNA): TGTGCCAGCAGCTTACACACAGATAATTCACCCCTCCACTTT.

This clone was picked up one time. This CDR3 is CASSPLDTQPQPLHF. The CDR3, as DNA: TGTGCCAGCAGTCCCTTGGACACACAACCCCAACCCCTCCACTTT. The chain couples TRBV27 to TRBJ1-6; D possibly corresponds to TRBD1 (5 bases). V shed 5 bases and J shed 12 bases, with 20 bases lying between them. This CDR3 is 15 amino acids long. Per germline, CDR1 MNHEY and CDR2 SMNVEV (reference sequence).

The CDR3 sequence: CASSEKQVLGNTIYF. As DNA, the CDR3 is TGTGCCAGCAGCGAAAAACAGGTACTTGGAAACACCATATATTTT. This chain uses TRBV9 with TRBJ1-3, with D maybe TRBD1 (5 bases). V lost 3 bases, J lost 3 bases, and 13 bases lay in between. Germline assignment: CDR1 SGDLS and CDR2 YYNGEE. The CDR3 totals 15 residues.

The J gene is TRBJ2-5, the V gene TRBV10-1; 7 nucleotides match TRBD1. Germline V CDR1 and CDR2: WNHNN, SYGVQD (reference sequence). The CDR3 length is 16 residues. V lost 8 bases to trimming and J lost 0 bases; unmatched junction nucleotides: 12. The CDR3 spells CASWGTVQMYQETQYF. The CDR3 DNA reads TGCGCCAGCTGGGGGACAGTCCAAATGTACCAAGAGACCCAGTACTTC.

The CDR3 is CATGTGGGQPQHF. CDR3 nucleotides: TGTGCCACCGGGACGGGAGGGGGTCAGCCCCAGCATTTT. V and J are TRBV24-1 and TRBJ1-5; the D gene is possibly TRBD1 (6 bases). The CDR3 has 13 amino acids. V was clipped by 9 bases and J by 6 bases, with 14 bases between them. Per the germline V gene, CDR1 is KGHDR and CDR2 is SFDVKD.

The CDR3 loop is CASSHPGQGARSYEQYF. CDR3 sequence (DNA): TGTGCCAGCAGCCATCCGGGACAGGGGGCGCGTTCCTACGAGCAGTACTTC. The chain combines TRBV14 with TRBJ2-7; TRBD1 aligns across 12 bases. The length of the CDR3 is 17 residues. The V gene's germline CDR1 is SGHDN and CDR2 FVKESK. With V trimmed by 3 bases and J by 1 base, 7 bases remained unmatched.

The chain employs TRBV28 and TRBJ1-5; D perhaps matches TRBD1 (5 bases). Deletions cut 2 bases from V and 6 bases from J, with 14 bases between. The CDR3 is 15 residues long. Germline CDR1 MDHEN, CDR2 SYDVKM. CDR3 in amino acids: CASSLNSAGGQPQHF. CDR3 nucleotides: TGTGCCAGCAGTTTAAACAGCGCCGGGGGTCAGCCCCAGCATTTT. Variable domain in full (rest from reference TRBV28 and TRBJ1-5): DVKVTQSSRYLVKRTGEKVFLECVQDMDHENMFWYRQDPGLGLRLIYFSYDVKMKEKGDIPEGYSVSREKKERFSLILESASTNQTSMYLCASSLNSAGGQPQHFGDGTRLSIL.

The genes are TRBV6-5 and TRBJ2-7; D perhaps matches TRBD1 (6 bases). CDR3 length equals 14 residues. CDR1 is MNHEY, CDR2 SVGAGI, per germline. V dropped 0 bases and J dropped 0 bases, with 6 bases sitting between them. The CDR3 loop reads CASSYSGASYEQYF. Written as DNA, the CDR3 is TGTGCCAGCAGTTACTCGGGGGCCTCCTACGAGCAGTACTTC.

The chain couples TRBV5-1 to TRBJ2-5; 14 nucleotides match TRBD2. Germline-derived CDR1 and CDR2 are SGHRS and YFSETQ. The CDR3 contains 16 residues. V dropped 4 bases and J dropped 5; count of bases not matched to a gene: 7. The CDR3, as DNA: TGCGCCAGCAGCGGGATGGGACTAGCGGGAGTTGAGACCCAGTACTTC. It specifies CASSGMGLAGVETQYF. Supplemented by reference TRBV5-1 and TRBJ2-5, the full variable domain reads KAGVTQTPRYLIKTRGQQVTLSCSPISGHRSVSWYQQTPGQGLQFLFEYFSETQRNKGNFPGRFSGRQFSNSRSEMNVSTLELGDSALYLCASSGMGLAGVETQYFGPGTRLLVL.

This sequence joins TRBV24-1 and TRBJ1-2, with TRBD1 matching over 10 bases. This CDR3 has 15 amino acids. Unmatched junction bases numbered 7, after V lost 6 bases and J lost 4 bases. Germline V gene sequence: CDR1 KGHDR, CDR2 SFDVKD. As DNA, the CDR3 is TGTGCCACCAGTTACCGGGACAGGGGCTTCTATGGCTACACCTTC. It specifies CATSYRDRGFYGYTF.

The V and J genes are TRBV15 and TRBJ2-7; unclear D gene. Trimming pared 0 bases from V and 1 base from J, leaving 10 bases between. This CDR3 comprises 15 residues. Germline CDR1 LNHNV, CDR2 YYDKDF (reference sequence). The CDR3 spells CATSRDSLGSYEQYF. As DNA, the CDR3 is TGTGCCACCAGCAGAGATTCTTTAGGTTCCTACGAGCAGTACTTC.